Presented here are 2 T cell receptor beta chains from one specimen sequenced in a study of T cell responses to AZD1222 COVID-19 vaccine. Method: immunoSEQ multiplex PCR; TCRdb's copy keeps in-frame clones and lacks some. The data show some 110,000 clones, 88% seen once. The sample consisted of peripheral blood, taken on day 0 of AZD1222 vaccination. Receptors were obtained from an adult in good health.

The chain has TRBV6-5 and TRBJ2-7; TRBD2 agrees at 11 bases. The germline V gene has CDR1 MNHEY and CDR2 SVGAGI. The J segment lost 3 bases and the V segment lost 6 bases, leaving 7 bases of the junction unmatched. There are 15 residues in the CDR3. The CDR3 DNA reads as TGTGCCAGCAGACTTAGCGGGAGGGATTACTACGAGCAGTACTTC. Its translation: CASRLSGRDYYEQYF.

The table lists this clone with a count of one. The chain recombines TRBV6-5 with TRBJ1-1; no clear D. The CDR3 contains 11 residues. V was shortened by 6 bases and J by 8 bases, with 10 bases between the two germline ends. From germline, CDR1 is MNHEY and CDR2 SVGAGI. In DNA, the CDR3 is TGTGCCAGCAGGGTGACGTGGGAAGCTTTCTTT. Its translation: CASRVTWEAFF.